This entry describes one TCR beta chain. The antigen it recognizes is unknown. Base qualities are not recorded, but no much larger clone differs from it by a single base. This specimen comes from a study of T cell responses to AZD1222 COVID-19 vaccine (dated by TCRdb to 2020 to 2022). Study-level background: AZD1222 recipients with second doses at about 4 weeks or about 12 weeks were pooled, because spike-specific TCR depth and breadth did not differ between schedules. TCR sequencing was performed for roughly 250 trial participants, of whom roughly 200 were given two doses of AZD1222 and 26 were given two doses of MenACWY control vaccine. Trial participants were enrolled by age into 18-55, 56-69 and 70-plus year subgroups, with approximately 150, 28 and 58 TCR-sequenced participants respectively. Overall study results and their limits: In the small 56-69-year group, the increase in depth fell short of significance, most likely because of low power. Only five or six AZD1222 recipients were SARS-CoV-2 seropositive at baseline, limiting conclusions about previously exposed vaccinees. The vaccine-associated CD4 TCRs covered the entire spike protein, and the dominant responses fell in regions 160-218 and 743-854. A significant rise in spike-specific TCR breadth and depth was observed after two AZD1222 doses relative to day 0 and relative to MenACWY recipients. Reportedly, close to half of the unique spike-specific TCRs recognized epitopes lying outside the regions that are mutated in the B.1.351 and B.1.1.7 variants. Because no samples from the day 14 peak response were available, repertoires could be characterized only after the peak T cell response. Most participants were white British and females outnumbered males, and the authors suggested that clonal diversity may have been underestimated.

The CDR3 regions of human TCRbeta chains were analyzed by immunosequencing. From the authors' description of their analysis: TCRs in the repertoires were matched against a reference library of SARS-CoV-2-specific TCRs that had been generated with the MIRA antigen-specificity platform. Breadth was defined as the fraction of unique TCRs that were SARS-CoV-2-associated, and depth was defined as the fraction of total T cells that were SARS-CoV-2-associated. Using the MIRA data, each spike-specific TCR was assigned both to the spike region to which the TCR was reactive and to a CD4 or CD8 class. Log10-transformed breadth and depth values were compared by one-way ANOVA with Sidak's multiple comparisons tests. TCRdb provides this immuneACCESS table in a form limited to in-frame rearrangements. Some clones are lacking; in checked studies, under half of them reflect an unresolved V gene, and why the rest are absent is not known. Clonal size and the V and J genes are those of that table, whereas D and trimming came from the DNA. In all, the sample holds around 140,000 clones, and about nine tenths of those were seen once. 20% to 25% of the sample goes to the ten largest clones.

V is cut by 1 base and J by 7 bases, and the space between the germline ends is 8 bases. The germline V gene (reference sequence) provides CDR1 LGHDT and CDR2 YNNKEL. The CDR3 has 14 amino acids, counting the end cysteine and phenylalanine. Solely the CDR3 DNA is kept, with 42 bases framed from the first base. What this sample's time point label stands for: baseline before first vaccination. Samples from vaccinated people were obtained from the UK trials COV001 and COV002, which included a single-blind randomized controlled phase 2/3 trial of AZD1222 (ChAdOx1 nCoV-19) in healthy adults. For TCRbeta chain sequencing, PBMC samples from trial participants were taken at day 0 and at day 28 after the second dose.

This clonotype was obtained from an adult in good health. Sequencing was performed on peripheral blood, taken on day 0 of AZD1222 vaccination. The sequence is built from TRBV3-1 (or the pseudogene TRBV3-2) and TRBJ1-6; the D gene is unclear. The CDR3 region reads CASSQASGNSPLHF. Here is the DNA: TGTGCCAGCAGCCAAGCCTCGGGGAATTCACCCCTCCACTTT.